The 13 T cell receptor beta chains below were found in one sample sequenced in a study of blood T cell repertoires in COVID-19. This table comes from immunoSEQ multiplex PCR, and its TCRdb copy is limited to in-frame clones, with some not included. This sample yields more than 75,000 clones, of which about 88% are seen a single time; around 4.7% belongs to the top ten. The source material was peripheral blood. Receptors originate from an elderly woman with active COVID-19.

The chain has TRBV10-3 and TRBJ1-1, with 12 bases aligning to TRBD1. The CDR3 is made up of 15 amino acids. The germline gives CDR1 ENHRY, CDR2 SYGVKD. The J segment lost 11 bases and the V segment lost 4 bases, leaving 11 bases of the junction unmatched. The CDR3 DNA is TGTGCCATCAGTGGGGGACAGGGGGCAACCCCGGACGCTTTCTTT. It codes for CAISGGQGATPDAFF.

This sequence joins TRBV28 and TRBJ2-3; D may be TRBD1 (6 bases). V dropped 6 bases and J dropped 0 bases, with 10 bases sitting between them. The CDR3 contains 14 residues. The germline V gene has CDR1 MDHEN and CDR2 SYDVKM. This CDR3 is CASSLDSSTDTQYF. The CDR3 region has the DNA TGTGCCAGCAGCCTGGACAGTAGCACAGATACGCAGTATTTT.

The chain is built from TRBV19 and TRBJ2-5; D is unclear. The CDR3 covers 13 residues. CDR1 and CDR2 from the germline V gene are LNHDA and SQIVND (reference sequence). The V end lost 5 bases, the J end lost 5 bases, and 12 bases lay between the germline ends. CDR3 nucleotide sequence: TGTGCCAGTAGTGATGGCCAAGCGGAGACCCAGTACTTC. Protein sequence: CASSDGQAETQYF.

The chain carries TRBV27 and TRBJ2-1; D not resolved. CDR1 and CDR2 from the germline V gene are MNHEY and SMNVEV (reference sequence). V dropped 2 bases and J dropped 2 bases, with 10 bases sitting between them. CDR3 size: 15 residues. In DNA, the CDR3 is TGTGCCAGCAGTTTAGAGGCAGTCCCCTACAATGAGCAGTTCTTC. This codes for CASSLEAVPYNEQFF.

This chain links TRBV5-4 with TRBJ1-2, with 12 bases that match TRBD1. This CDR3 spans 14 amino acids. Unmatched junction bases numbered 3, after V lost 2 bases and J lost 7 bases. CDR1 SGHNT and CDR2 YYREEE come from the germline V gene (reference sequence). The CDR3 is CASSFGGQGAGYTF. The CDR3 DNA reads as TGTGCCAGCAGCTTTGGGGGACAGGGGGCTGGCTACACCTTC. Complete variable domain (other parts from reference TRBV5-4 and TRBJ1-2): ETGVTQSPTHLIKTRGQQVTLRCSSQSGHNTVSWYQQALGQGPQFIFQYYREEENGRGNFPPRFSGLQFPNYSSELNVNALELDDSALYLCASSFGGQGAGYTFGSGTRLTVV.

This clone has just one count. This chain links TRBV11-2 with TRBJ2-6, with TRBD1 matching over 8 bases. Germline CDR1 reads SGHAT; CDR2 reads FQNNGV. V lost 0 bases, J lost 2 bases, and 6 bases stayed unmatched. The CDR3 is 18 residues long. CDR3: CASSLDSVRGPGANVLTF. CDR3 DNA: TGTGCCAGCAGCTTAGATTCGGTCAGGGGGCCTGGGGCCAACGTCCTGACTTTC.

The J gene is TRBJ2-7, the V gene TRBV2, with 10 bases lining up with TRBD2. This CDR3 spans 12 amino acids. Germline V lookup: CDR1 SNHLY, CDR2 FYNNEI. After removal of 11 bases from V and 5 bases from J, the junction contained 6 bases not matched to a gene. The CDR3: CASQREGNEQYF. DNA of the CDR3: TGTGCCTCCCAGCGGGAGGGCAACGAGCAGTACTTC.

The rearrangement uses TRBV2 and TRBJ2-7; TRBD2 agrees at 7 bases. The CDR3 is 14 residues long. V was clipped by 6 bases and J by 6 bases; unmatched bases: 11. The germline V gene has CDR1 SNHLY and CDR2 FYNNEI. The CDR3 DNA reads as TGTGCCAGCAGCGTTAGGGTGGGAGGGCTCGAGCAGTACTTC. This translates into CASSVRVGGLEQYF.

V usage is TRBV7-2 and J usage is TRBJ2-7, with D perhaps TRBD1 (6 bases). Germline loops: CDR1 SGHTA, CDR2 FQGNSA. The CDR3 is 13 amino acids. Trimming cost V 3 bases and J 5 bases, with 11 bases left between them. The CDR3 reads CASSFAGDHEQYF. In DNA form, the CDR3 reads TGTGCCAGCAGCTTTGCAGGGGACCACGAGCAGTACTTC.

The chain combines TRBV28 with TRBJ1-4, with a weak D call TRBD1 (6 bases). This CDR3 spans 16 amino acids. V lost 2 bases and J lost 5, with 15 bases in between. CDR1 is MDHEN and CDR2 is SYDVKM in the germline V gene. CDR3 DNA: TGTGCCAGCAGTTTAAGCTGGGGGCGCACAAATGAAAAACTGTTTTTT. Translating it yields CASSLSWGRTNEKLFF.

The rearrangement uses TRBV29-1 and TRBJ1-2, with D unclear. The V end was cut by 5 bases, the J end by 6 bases, with 7 bases between. The germline CDR1 and CDR2 sequences are SQVTM and ANQGSEA. The CDR3 sequence is 10 residues long. The CDR3 DNA reads as TGCAGCGTTTACGGGGATGGCTACACCTTC. Translating gives CSVYGDGYTF.

V is TRBV7-2 and J is TRBJ2-5; maybe TRBD2 (6 bases). CDR1 is SGHTA, CDR2 FQGNSA, per germline. V was pared by 8 bases and J by 5 bases, with 15 bases between. CDR3 length equals 13 residues. CDR3 coding DNA: TGTGCCAGCCTTCGGGGGTCTCAGGAGACCCAGTACTTC. It yields the protein CASLRGSQETQYF.

The chain is built from TRBV19 and TRBJ2-1; tentatively, D is TRBD2 (6 bases). Trimming shortened V by 5 bases and J by 0 bases, and 11 bases separated the two germline ends. The CDR3 totals 15 residues. From germline, CDR1 is LNHDA and CDR2 SQIVND (reference sequence). The CDR3 sequence is CASSAGRSSYNEQFF. CDR3 in DNA: TGTGCCAGTAGTGCGGGACGCAGCTCCTACAATGAGCAGTTCTTC.